This is a list of T cell receptor beta chains from one sample in a study of T cells expressing NK-cell markers. TCRdb re-called the 5' RACE reads and catalogs CDR3 proteins one per entry, DNA excluded. The sample features approximately 460,000 distinct CDR3 sequences, with 6% to 8% in its top ten. Sequenced: blood T cells: a sorted CD56 or NKG2C T cell subset, CD4+ or CD8+ T cells, or bulk PBMC T cells (not recorded which). Source of these receptors: a woman aged 18-69 years in good health. CDR3s include the opening cysteine and the closing phenylalanine or tryptophan.

V,J,CDR3
TRBV6-1,TRBJ2-1,CASNRGGTYNEQFF
TRBV6-2/TRBV6-3,TRBJ2-3,CASSYPDTQYF
TRBV20-1,TRBJ2-7,CSAPTPGPTSYEQYF
TRBV29-1,TRBJ2-1,CSPGGAVTGNEQFF
TRBV7-3,TRBJ2-2,CASSLISGRLNTGELFF
TRBV7-2,TRBJ2-5,CASSLVSSGGVRTQYF
TRBV19,TRBJ1-3,CASRPYPDSGNTIYF
TRBV5-6,TRBJ1-5,CASSVDRGALGNQPQHF
TRBV9,TRBJ1-6,CASSETGPGGLYISPLHF
TRBV20-1,TRBJ2-2,CSASTSGGGTGELFF
TRBV7-2,TRBJ1-1,CASSIGGGNTEAFF
TRBV12-3/TRBV12-4,TRBJ2-5,CASSSAAASETQYF
TRBV18,TRBJ2-6,CASSSTGSGANVLTF
TRBV11-2,TRBJ2-1,CASSPWTAGEGEQFF